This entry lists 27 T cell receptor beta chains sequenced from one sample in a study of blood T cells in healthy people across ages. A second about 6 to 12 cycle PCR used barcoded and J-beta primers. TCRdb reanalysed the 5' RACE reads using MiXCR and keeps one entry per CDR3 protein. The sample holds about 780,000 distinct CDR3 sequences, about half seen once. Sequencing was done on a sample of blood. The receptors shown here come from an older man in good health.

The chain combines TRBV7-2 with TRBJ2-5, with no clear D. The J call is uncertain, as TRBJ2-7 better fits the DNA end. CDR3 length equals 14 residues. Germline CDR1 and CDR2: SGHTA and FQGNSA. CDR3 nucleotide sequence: TGTGCCAGCAGCTTGGGTACACTGACCTACGAGCAGTACTTC. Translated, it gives CASSLGTLTYEQYF.

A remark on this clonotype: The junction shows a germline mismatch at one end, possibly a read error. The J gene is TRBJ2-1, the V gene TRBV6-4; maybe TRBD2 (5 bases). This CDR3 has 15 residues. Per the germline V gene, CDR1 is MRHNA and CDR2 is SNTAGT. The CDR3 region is CASSDAPDSDNEQFF. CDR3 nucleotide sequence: TGTGCCAGCAGTGACGCCCCGGACTCCGACAATGAGCAGTTCTTC.

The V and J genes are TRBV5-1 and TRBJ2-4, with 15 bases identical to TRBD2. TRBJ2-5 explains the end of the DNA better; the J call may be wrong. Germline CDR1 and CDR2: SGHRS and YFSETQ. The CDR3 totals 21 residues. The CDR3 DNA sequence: TGCGCCAGCAGCACTTTCGGACTAGCGGGAGGGCCAGGAAGGTACCAAGAGACCCAGTACTTC. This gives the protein CASSTFGLAGGPGRYQETQYF.

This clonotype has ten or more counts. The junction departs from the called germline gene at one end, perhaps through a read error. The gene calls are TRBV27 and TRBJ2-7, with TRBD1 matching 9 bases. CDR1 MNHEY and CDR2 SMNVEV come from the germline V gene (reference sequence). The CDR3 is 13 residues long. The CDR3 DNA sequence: TGCGCCAGCAGCGGGACAGGGCTCTACGAGCAGTACTTC. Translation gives CASSGTGLYEQYF.

CDR3 DNA: TGTGCCAGCAGCTTCACGGGCGCGGGGGCCAAAAACATTCAGTACTTC. This gives the protein CASSFTGAGAKNIQYF. The gene calls are TRBV7-9 and TRBJ2-4; tentative D call: TRBD2 (6 bases). The CDR3 sequence is 16 residues long. CDR1 is SEHNR and CDR2 is FQNEAQ in the germline V gene (reference sequence). The V end was cut by 3 bases, the J end by 1 base, with 13 bases between.

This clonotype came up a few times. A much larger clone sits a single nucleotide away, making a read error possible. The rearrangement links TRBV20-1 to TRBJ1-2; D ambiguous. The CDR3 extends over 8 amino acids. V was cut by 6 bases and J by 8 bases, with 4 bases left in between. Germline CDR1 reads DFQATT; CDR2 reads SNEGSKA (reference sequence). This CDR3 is CSAGGYTF. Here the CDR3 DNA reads TGCAGTGCGGGGGGCTACACCTTC.

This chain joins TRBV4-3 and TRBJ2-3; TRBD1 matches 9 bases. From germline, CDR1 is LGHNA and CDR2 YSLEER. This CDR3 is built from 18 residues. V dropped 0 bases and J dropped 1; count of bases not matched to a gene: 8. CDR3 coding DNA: TGCGCCAGCAGCCAAGAAACGCTCGGACAGGGGCGCACAGATACGCAGTATTTT. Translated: CASSQETLGQGRTDTQYF.

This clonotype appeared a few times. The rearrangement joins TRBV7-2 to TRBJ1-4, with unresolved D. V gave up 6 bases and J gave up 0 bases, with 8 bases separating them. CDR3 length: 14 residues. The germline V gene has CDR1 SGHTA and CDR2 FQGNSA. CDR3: CASRPMSTNEKLFF. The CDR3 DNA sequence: TGTGCCAGCAGACCTATGTCAACTAATGAAAAACTGTTTTTT.

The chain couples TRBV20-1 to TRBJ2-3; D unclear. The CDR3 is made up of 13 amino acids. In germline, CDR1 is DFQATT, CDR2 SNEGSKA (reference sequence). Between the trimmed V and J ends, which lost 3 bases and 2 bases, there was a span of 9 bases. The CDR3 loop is CSASLTNTDTQYF. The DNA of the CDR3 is TGCAGTGCTAGTTTGACCAACACAGATACGCAGTATTTT.

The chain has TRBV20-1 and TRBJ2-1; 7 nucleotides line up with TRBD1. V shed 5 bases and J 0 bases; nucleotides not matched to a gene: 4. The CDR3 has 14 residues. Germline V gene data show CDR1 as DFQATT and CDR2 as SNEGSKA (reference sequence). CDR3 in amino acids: CSAETGSSYNEQFF. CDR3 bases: TGCAGTGCTGAGACAGGGAGCTCCTACAATGAGCAGTTCTTC.

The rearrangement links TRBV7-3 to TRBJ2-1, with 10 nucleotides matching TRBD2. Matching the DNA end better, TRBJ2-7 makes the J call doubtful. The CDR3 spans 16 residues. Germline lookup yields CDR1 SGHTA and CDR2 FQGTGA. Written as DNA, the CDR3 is TGTGCCAGCAGCTCCTCCTCCTCTAGCGGGAGAAATGAGCAGTACTTC. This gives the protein CASSSSSSSGRNEQYF.

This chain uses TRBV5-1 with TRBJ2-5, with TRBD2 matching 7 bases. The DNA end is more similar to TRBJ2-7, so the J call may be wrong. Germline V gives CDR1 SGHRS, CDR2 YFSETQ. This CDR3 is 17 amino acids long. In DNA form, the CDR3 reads TGCGCCAGCAGCTTGAATTTGGGACTAACGGGAACCTACGAGCAGTACTTC. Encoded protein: CASSLNLGLTGTYEQYF.

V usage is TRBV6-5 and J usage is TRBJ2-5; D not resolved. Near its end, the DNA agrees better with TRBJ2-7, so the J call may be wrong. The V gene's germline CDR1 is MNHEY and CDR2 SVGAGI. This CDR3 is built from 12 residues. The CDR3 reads CASSDHTYEQYF. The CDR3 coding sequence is TGTGCCAGCAGCGACCATACCTACGAGCAGTACTTC.

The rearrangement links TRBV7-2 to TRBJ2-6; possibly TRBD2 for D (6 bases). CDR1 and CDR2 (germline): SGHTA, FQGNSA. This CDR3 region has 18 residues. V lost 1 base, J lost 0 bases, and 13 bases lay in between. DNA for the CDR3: TGTGCCAGCAGCTTAGTTAGCGGAGCAGGCTCTGGGGCCAACGTCCTGACTTTC. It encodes CASSLVSGAGSGANVLTF.

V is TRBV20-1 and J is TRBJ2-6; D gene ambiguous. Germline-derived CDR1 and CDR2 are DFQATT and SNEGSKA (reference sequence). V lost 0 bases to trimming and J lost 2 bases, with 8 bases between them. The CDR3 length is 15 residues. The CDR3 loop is CSARDLGPGANVLTF. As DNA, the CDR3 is TGCAGTGCTAGAGATCTAGGCCCTGGGGCCAACGTCCTGACTTTC.

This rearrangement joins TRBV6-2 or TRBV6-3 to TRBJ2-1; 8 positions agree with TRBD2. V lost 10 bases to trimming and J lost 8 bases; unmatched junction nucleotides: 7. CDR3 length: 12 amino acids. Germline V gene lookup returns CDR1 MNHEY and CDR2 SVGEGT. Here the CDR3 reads CATGGVADEQFF. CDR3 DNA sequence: TGTGCCACGGGGGGGGTCGCGGATGAGCAGTTCTTC.

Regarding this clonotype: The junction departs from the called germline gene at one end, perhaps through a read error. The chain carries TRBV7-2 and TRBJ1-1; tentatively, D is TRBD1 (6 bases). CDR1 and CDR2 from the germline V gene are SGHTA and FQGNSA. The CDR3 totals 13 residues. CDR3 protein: CASSVQGNTEVFF. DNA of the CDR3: TGTGCCAGCAGCGTTCAGGGGAACACTGAAGTTTTCTTT.

CDR3 nucleotide sequence: TGTGCCAGCAGGCGCGGGGGCTACAATGAGCAGTTCTTC. Its translation is CASRRGGYNEQFF. This chain joins TRBV6-5 and TRBJ2-1, with TRBD2 identical over 7 bases. The CDR3 consists of 13 residues. CDR1 and CDR2 from the germline V gene are MNHEY and SVGAGI. J lost 3 bases, V lost 6 bases, and 2 bases had no gene match.

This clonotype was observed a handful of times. For the CDR3, the DNA is TGCAGTGCTTTGGACCCTCGTGGGAGGGCTGGGCAGTTCTTC. Translation gives CSALDPRGRAGQFF. V usage is TRBV20-1 and J usage is TRBJ2-1; 7 bases are a match to TRBD2. The CDR3 has 14 amino acids. CDR1 and CDR2 (germline): DFQATT, SNEGSKA (reference sequence). Trimming at V came to 5 bases and at J to 12 bases, leaving 16 bases not matched to a gene.

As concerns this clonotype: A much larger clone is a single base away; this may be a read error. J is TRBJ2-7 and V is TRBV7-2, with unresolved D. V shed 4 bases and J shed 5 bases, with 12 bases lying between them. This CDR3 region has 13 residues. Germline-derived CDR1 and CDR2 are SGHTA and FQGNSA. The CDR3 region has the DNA TGTGCCAGCAGCTCGGACGCCGCCCACGAGCAGTACTTC. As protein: CASSSDAAHEQYF.

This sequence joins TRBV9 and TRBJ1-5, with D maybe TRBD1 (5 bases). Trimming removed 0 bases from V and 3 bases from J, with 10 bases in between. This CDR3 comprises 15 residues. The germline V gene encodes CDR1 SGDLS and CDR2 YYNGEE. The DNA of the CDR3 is TGTGCCAGCAGCGTAGCTCGACAGCTCAATCAGCCCCAGCATTTT. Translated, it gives CASSVARQLNQPQHF.

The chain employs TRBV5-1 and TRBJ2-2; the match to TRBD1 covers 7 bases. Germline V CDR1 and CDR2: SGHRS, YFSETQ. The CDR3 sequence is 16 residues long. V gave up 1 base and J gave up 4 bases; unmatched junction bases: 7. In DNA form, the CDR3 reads TGCGCCAGCAGCTTGCGTACAGGGGTAACCACCGGGGAGCTGTTTTTT. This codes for CASSLRTGVTTGELFF.

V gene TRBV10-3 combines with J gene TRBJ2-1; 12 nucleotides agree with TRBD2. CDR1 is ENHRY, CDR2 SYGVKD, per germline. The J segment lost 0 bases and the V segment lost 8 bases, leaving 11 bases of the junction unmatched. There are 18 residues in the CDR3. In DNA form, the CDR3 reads TGTGCCATCTCCGGGACTAGCGGGTCTAGACGCTCCTACAATGAGCAGTTCTTC. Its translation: CAISGTSGSRRSYNEQFF.

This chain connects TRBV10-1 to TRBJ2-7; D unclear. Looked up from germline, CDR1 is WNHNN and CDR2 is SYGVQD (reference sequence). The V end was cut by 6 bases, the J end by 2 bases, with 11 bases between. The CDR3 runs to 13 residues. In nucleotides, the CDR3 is TGCGCCAGCAGGGCTTACCAAACCTACGAGCAGTACTTC. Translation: CASRAYQTYEQYF.

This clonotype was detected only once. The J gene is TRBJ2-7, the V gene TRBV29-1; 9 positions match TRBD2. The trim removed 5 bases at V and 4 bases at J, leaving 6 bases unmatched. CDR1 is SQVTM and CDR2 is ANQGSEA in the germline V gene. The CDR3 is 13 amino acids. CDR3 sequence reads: CSVQSAGGYEQYF. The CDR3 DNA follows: TGCAGCGTTCAATCAGCGGGAGGTTACGAGCAGTACTTC.

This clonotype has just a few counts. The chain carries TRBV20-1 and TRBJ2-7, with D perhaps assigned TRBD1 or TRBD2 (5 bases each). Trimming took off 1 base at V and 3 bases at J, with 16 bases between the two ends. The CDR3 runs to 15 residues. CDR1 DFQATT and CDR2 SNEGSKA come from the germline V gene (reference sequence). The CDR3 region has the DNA TGCAGTGCTAGAGGAGGGGATCTCGAACGCTACGAGCAGTACTTC. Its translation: CSARGGDLERYEQYF.

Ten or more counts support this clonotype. This CDR3 reads CASSVGGGSIGETQYF. The CDR3 coding sequence is TGTGCCAGCAGCGTTGGGGGAGGGTCGATAGGGGAGACCCAGTACTTC. This sequence joins TRBV7-2 and TRBJ2-5; 7 bases agree with TRBD2. This CDR3 has 16 amino acids. Unmatched junction bases numbered 14, after V lost 5 bases and J lost 5 bases. From germline, CDR1 is SGHTA and CDR2 FQGNSA.